Presented here are 21 T cell receptor beta chains from one specimen sequenced in a study of metastatic and nonmetastatic thyroid tumors. Every patient underwent thyroid surgery untreated. MiXCR was used by TCRdb to re-call the PCR reads. The table includes roughly 40,000 clones, 9% to 14% detected once. Sequenced material: blood. These receptors originate from a male donor with papillary thyroid cancer or a benign thyroid nodule (not recorded which). Some clones in this sample may be carry-over from other donors' samples.

Of note for this clone: A read error is possible here, since a much larger clone lies one base away. CDR3 DNA sequence: TGTGCCAGCAGCTTCGCACCGACACAAGAGACCCAGTACTTC. This gives the protein CASSFAPTQETQYF. The V and J genes are TRBV5-6 and TRBJ2-5; D unclear. V was cut by 2 bases and J by 2 bases, with 10 bases left in between. The CDR3 covers 14 residues. Per germline, CDR1 SGHDT and CDR2 YYEEEE.

By sample fraction, this clone is medium-sized. The rearrangement joins TRBV6-1 to TRBJ1-5; D is ambiguous. V was trimmed by 6 bases and J by 1 base, leaving 13 bases between them. CDR1 and CDR2 (germline): MNHNS, SASEGT. This CDR3 is 15 amino acids long. CDR3 DNA sequence: TGTGCCAGCAGGCGTGACGGACGGAGCAATCAGCCCCAGCATTTT. Protein product: CASRRDGRSNQPQHF.

At least ten counts were recorded for this clone. The chain's CDR3 is CASSPRTSGNPREQYF. DNA for the CDR3: TGTGCCAGCAGCCCTCGGACTAGCGGGAACCCACGCGAGCAGTACTTC. V usage is TRBV11-1 and J usage is TRBJ2-7, with 12 nucleotides matching TRBD2. Unmatched junction bases numbered 11, after V lost 5 bases and J lost 6 bases. The CDR3 spans 16 residues. Germline CDR1 reads SGHAT; CDR2 reads FQDESV (reference sequence).

This clone was recorded only once. A much larger clone is a single base away; this may be a read error. The V call is TRBV30, the J call TRBJ2-1; D might be TRBD1 or TRBD2, each matching 5 bases. Germline assignment: CDR1 GTSNPN and CDR2 SVGIG (reference sequence). The CDR3 is 14 amino acids. The CDR3 sequence is CAWSVGTSIDEQLF. In DNA form, the CDR3 reads TGTGCCTGGAGTGTAGGGACCAGCATAGATGAGCAGCTCTTC.

About this clone: A much bigger clone sits one base away, suggesting this may be a read error. This sequence joins TRBV5-1 and TRBJ2-5, with 8 bases matching TRBD1. V shed 4 bases and J 0 bases; nucleotides not matched to a gene: 5. Per the germline V gene, CDR1 is SGHRS and CDR2 is YFSETQ. The CDR3 is 15 residues long. CDR3 residues: CASSGQGQYQETQYF. For the CDR3, the DNA is TGCGCCAGCAGCGGACAGGGACAGTACCAAGAGACCCAGTACTTC.

This clone was detected many times. CDR3 in amino acids: CSAGSGGQETQYF. The CDR3 bases are TGCAGTGCTGGGTCCGGAGGCCAAGAGACCCAGTACTTC. This rearrangement joins TRBV20-1 to TRBJ2-5, with D perhaps TRBD2 (5 bases). With 5 bases removed from V and 1 base from J, the gap between germline ends came to 11 bases. This CDR3 is built from 13 residues. The V gene's germline CDR1 is DFQATT and CDR2 SNEGSKA (reference sequence).

This clone was observed many times. This sequence joins TRBV10-1 and TRBJ2-7, with D perhaps TRBD1 (5 bases). The CDR3 spans 15 residues. The germline CDR1 and CDR2 sequences are WNHNN and SYGVQD (reference sequence). Trimming took off 10 bases at V and 2 bases at J, with 21 bases between the two ends. CDR3 amino acids: CAIAPQGSFPYEQYF. The DNA of the CDR3 is TGCGCCATCGCTCCGCAGGGTAGTTTCCCCTACGAGCAGTACTTC.

This clone was picked up a small number of times. The chain is built from TRBV18 and TRBJ2-7; the D call may be TRBD1 or TRBD2 (5 bases each). The CDR3 is made up of 13 amino acids. V was pared by 3 bases and J by 6 bases, with 12 bases between. Germline V gene sequence: CDR1 KGHSH, CDR2 LQKENI. Here the CDR3 reads CASSPGVLREQYF. The CDR3 DNA reads as TGTGCCAGCTCACCGGGGGTACTCCGCGAGCAGTACTTC. The complete variable domain, with remaining parts taken from reference TRBV18 and TRBJ2-7, reads NAGVMQNPRHLVRRRGQEARLRCSPMKGHSHVYWYRQLPEEGLKFMVYLQKENIIDESGMPKERFSAEFPKEGPSILRIQQVVRGDSAAYFCASSPGVLREQYFGPGTRLTVT.

The chain is built from TRBV20-1 and TRBJ2-7; D gene unclear. Trimming shortened V by 2 bases and J by 3 bases, and 17 bases separated the two germline ends. The CDR3 runs to 15 residues. Per the germline V gene, CDR1 is DFQATT and CDR2 is SNEGSKA (reference sequence). This CDR3 is CSARTHWAQNYEQYF. Here the CDR3 DNA reads TGCAGTGCTAGAACCCACTGGGCACAAAACTACGAGCAGTACTTC.

This clone was found many times. J is TRBJ2-1 and V is TRBV2; the D gene could be TRBD1 or TRBD2 (6 bases each). The V gene lost 6 bases and the J gene lost 3 bases, with 12 bases spanning the gap. The CDR3 totals 14 residues. CDR1 and CDR2 (germline): SNHLY, FYNNEI. The CDR3 loop reads CASRMEGVYNEQFF. CDR3 sequence (DNA): TGTGCCAGCAGGATGGAGGGGGTCTACAATGAGCAGTTCTTC.

This clone was counted only a few times. One end of the junction varies from germline; a read error may be responsible. The chain couples TRBV28 to TRBJ1-1; 7 bases align to TRBD1. The length of the CDR3 is 13 residues. Germline lookup yields CDR1 MDHEN and CDR2 SYDVKM. CDR3 sequence: CAGSTQGGTEAFF. The CDR3 region has the DNA TGTGCCGGCAGCACCCAGGGGGGGACTGAAGCTTTCTTT.

Many counts were recorded for this clone. This rearrangement joins TRBV28 to TRBJ2-1; D is unresolved. Germline V gives CDR1 MDHEN, CDR2 SYDVKM. CDR3 size: 16 residues. With 2 bases removed from V and 2 bases from J, the gap between germline ends came to 13 bases. The CDR3 sequence is CASSLASLRTYNEQFF. The CDR3 coding sequence is TGTGCCAGCAGTTTAGCTAGTCTCCGGACCTACAATGAGCAGTTCTTC.

The rearrangement joins TRBV20-1 to TRBJ1-6; a weak D match, TRBD1 (6 bases). In germline, CDR1 is DFQATT, CDR2 SNEGSKA (reference sequence). Deletions cut 0 bases from V and 10 bases from J, with 10 bases between. The CDR3 covers 13 residues. DNA of the CDR3: TGCAGTGCTAGAGATGGGGGGCACTCACCCCTCCACTTT. Translated, it gives CSARDGGHSPLHF.

This clone was recorded many times. The rearrangement links TRBV28 to TRBJ2-1, with a weak D call TRBD1 (5 bases). Trimming removed 7 bases at V and 12 bases at J, with 16 bases between. Germline V lookup: CDR1 MDHEN, CDR2 SYDVKM. The CDR3 is 12 amino acids. The CDR3 here is CASIQPTVGQFF. CDR3 coding DNA: TGTGCCAGCATCCAACCGACAGTGGGGCAGTTCTTC.

This clone was recorded many times. The chain employs TRBV10-1 and TRBJ2-2, with TRBD2 matching 9 bases. The CDR3 is made up of 16 amino acids. In germline, CDR1 is WNHNN, CDR2 SYGVQD (reference sequence). The ends lost 6 bases at V and 5 bases at J; junction bases unmatched: 10. The CDR3 loop is CASSASGNGGTGELFF. As DNA, the CDR3 is TGCGCCAGCAGCGCTAGCGGGAATGGGGGGACCGGGGAGCTGTTTTTT.

This clone was seen repeatedly, ten times or more. V and J are TRBV20-1 and TRBJ2-7; no clear D gene. CDR1 is DFQATT and CDR2 is SNEGSKA in the germline V gene (reference sequence). The CDR3 runs 14 residues. V lost 6 bases and J lost 3, with 18 bases in between. The CDR3 is CSATLPYLRYEQYF. The CDR3 DNA reads TGCAGTGCCACCCTCCCGTACTTACGCTACGAGCAGTACTTC.

This clone has at least ten counts. The chain combines TRBV24-1 with TRBJ1-1; 9 nucleotides line up with TRBD1. The length of the CDR3 is 15 residues. Germline V gives CDR1 KGHDR, CDR2 SFDVKD. Germline trimming cut 3 bases from V and 5 bases from J; bases unmatched to any gene: 6. The CDR3 DNA is TGTGCCACCAGTGATCCCTCGACAGGGGGAACTGAAGCTTTCTTT. Translating it yields CATSDPSTGGTEAFF.

The table lists this clone with many counts. This CDR3 is also generated by other DNA sequences in the sample. The chain uses TRBV27 and TRBJ2-6, with D unresolved. Looked up from germline, CDR1 is MNHEY and CDR2 is SMNVEV (reference sequence). V lost 6 bases and J 0 bases, leaving 3 bases between the germline ends. CDR3 length: 13 residues. CDR3 sequence (DNA): TGTGCCAGCAGGCTCTCTGGGGCCAACGTCCTGACTTTC. Amino acid sequence: CASRLSGANVLTF.

Turning to this clone: This clone may be a read error of a much larger clone one base away. Other nucleotide sequences in the sample specify the same CDR3. The rearrangement joins TRBV4-3 to TRBJ2-2; possibly TRBD2 for D (6 bases). With 5 bases removed from V and 5 bases from J, the gap between germline ends came to 18 bases. The CDR3 length is 16 residues. Germline CDR1 LGHNA, CDR2 YSLEER. CDR3 bases: TGCGCCAGCAGCTATCTAGCCGGAGGAGGGACCGGGGAGCTGTTTTTT. Protein product: CASSYLAGGGTGELFF.

Concerning this clone: Possible read error: a much larger clone is one base away. The rearrangement links TRBV20-1 to TRBJ2-2; tentatively, D is TRBD1 (6 bases). This CDR3 has 16 amino acids. Germline V gene data show CDR1 as DFQATT and CDR2 as SNEGSKA (reference sequence). The CDR3: CSVRDYTGSNTGELFF. CDR3 sequence (DNA): TGCAGTGTTAGAGACTACACAGGGTCCAACACCGGGGAGCTGTTTTTT.

J is TRBJ2-3 and V is TRBV18; 12 positions match TRBD2. With 3 bases clipped from V and 0 bases from J, the junction kept 10 bases outside the gene matches. CDR1 KGHSH and CDR2 LQKENI come from the germline V gene. This CDR3 is 19 amino acids long. This chain's CDR3 is CASSPKGDGLAGSTDTQYF. The DNA of the CDR3 is TGTGCCAGCTCACCGAAGGGGGACGGACTAGCGGGAAGCACAGATACGCAGTATTTT.